This is a list of T cell receptor beta chains from one sample in a study of CD8 T cells in ankylosing spondylitis. TCRdb ran MiXCR on the 5' RACE reads and lists one entry per CDR3 protein. The sample includes about 130,000 distinct CDR3 sequences, roughly an eighth of them seen just once. The sequenced sample consisted of blood, either unsorted or a sorted T cell fraction (not recorded which). The receptor source for this set is a female donor with ankylosing spondylitis or in good health (not recorded which). The conserved cysteine and the conserved F or W are not part of the CDR3 here.

>TRBJ2-7|TRBV4-1
ASSQGGSYEQY
>TRBJ2-6|TRBV6-1
ASSRAGANVLT
>TRBJ2-3|TRBV18
ASSSGPGTDTQY
>TRBJ1-6|TRBV25-1
ASSEGVATGLEYNSPLH
>TRBJ2-5|TRBV9
ASSPRGFHQETQY
>TRBJ2-2|TRBV9
ASSVARPPENTGELF
>TRBJ2-5|TRBV5-1
ASSFRGQRDRETQY
>TRBJ2-3|TRBV7-8
ASSLVAARTDTQY
>TRBJ2-3|TRBV7-2
ASSLGRTSGGETDTQY
>TRBJ2-1|TRBV12-3/TRBV12-4
ASIHRDF
>TRBJ2-1|TRBV18
ASSPPEGLGSNEQF
>TRBJ1-1|TRBV14
ASSPLQGAEAF
>TRBJ1-5|TRBV5-6
ASSLKGLEEPQH
>TRBJ2-1|TRBV20-1
SASPTSGLHNEQF
>TRBJ2-3|TRBV12-3/TRBV12-4
ASSSSAERTDTQY
>TRBJ2-4|TRBV7-3
ASSFPSGDKNIQY
>TRBJ2-5|TRBV5-1
ASSSGTGGFETQY
>TRBJ2-1|TRBV5-5
ASSLVLASGRQYNEQF
>TRBJ2-2|TRBV6-1
ASSVRVGSGELF
>TRBJ2-1|TRBV9
ASSVAGNNEQF
>TRBJ2-3|TRBV5-1
ASSPPSTDTQY
>TRBJ2-7|TRBV27
ASSVGVSSYEQY
>TRBJ1-3|TRBV7-2
ASSTVSSGNTIY
>TRBJ2-1|TRBV5-1
ASSPRLAGGTDYNEQF
>TRBJ2-2|TRBV20-1
SAREAGTGNTGELF
>TRBJ2-1|TRBV29-1
SVRVYNEQF
>TRBJ2-6|TRBV10-3
AISALAPGGANVLT
>TRBJ1-1|TRBV20-1
SAKPPVSLNTEAF
>TRBJ2-1|TRBV5-1
ASSLQTSDNEQF
>TRBJ1-2|TRBV12-3/TRBV12-4
ASSFAGSNYGYT
>TRBJ2-4|TRBV7-9
ASSQPGTSQNIQY
>TRBJ2-7|TRBV5-6
ASSSTDRASSYEQY
>TRBJ1-4|TRBV5-5
ASSSDGLREKLF
>TRBJ1-4|TRBV7-2
ASSRREFATNEKLF
>TRBJ2-1|TRBV28
ASSLVGSYNEQF
>TRBJ2-1|TRBV11-2
ASSPGEANSRVLYNEQF
>TRBJ2-7|TRBV20-1
SALRGTGGYEQY
>TRBJ2-7|TRBV5-1
ASSPRLAGVSREQY
>TRBJ2-7|TRBV5-1
ASDPSGQGYEQY
>TRBJ2-7|TRBV27
ASSIRALGDEQY
>TRBJ2-2|TRBV5-1
ASSPGLAGDGRTGELF
>TRBJ1-3|TRBV12-3/TRBV12-4
ASSLQNPGNTIY
>TRBJ1-5|TRBV3-1
ASSQDRGNQPQH
>TRBJ1-5|TRBV6-1
ASSGPGTGLNQPQH
>TRBJ2-7|TRBV5-1
ASSLGPVSEQY
>TRBJ2-1|TRBV5-1
ASSVSYNEQF
>TRBJ1-5|TRBV6-1
ARGDGNINQPQH
>TRBJ2-7|TRBV20-1
SASGTSGTYKQY
>TRBJ2-2|TRBV29-1
SVDGGLITGELF
>TRBJ2-5|TRBV29-1
SVEGAGGPLGETQY
>TRBJ2-3|TRBV3-1
ASSRTQAARTDTQY
>TRBJ1-6|TRBV12-3/TRBV12-4
ASSSGTGVNSPLH
>TRBJ2-2|TRBV5-5
ASSLVDRALNTGELF
>TRBJ2-5|TRBV2
ASSEAPTAGQETQY
>TRBJ2-1|TRBV7-3
ASSFSGHNEQF
>TRBJ2-3|TRBV7-2
ASSSYYGGARADTQY